Following are 25 T cell receptor beta chains from one sample sequenced in a study of post-analysis software for immune sequencing data. Study-wide results and limits: In patients, TRBV5-6, TRBV5-1 and TRBV20-1 belonged to four or five TRBV segments found more frequently than in controls.

Included in the TCR beta cDNA libraries were unique molecular identifiers. Each CDR3 protein is one row after TCRdb ran MiXCR on the PCR reads. The table shows hundreds of thousands of distinct CDR3 sequences, with roughly 29% occurring only once. Their antigen targets remain unknown. Specimen: blood. Receptors originate from a girl between 5 and 17 years old with multiple sclerosis.

This clonotype was seen ten or more times. The chain carries TRBV29-1 and TRBJ2-1; 7 bases match TRBD1. The CDR3 spans 15 residues. J gave up 3 bases and V 7 bases, and 12 bases lay outside the gene matches. Germline CDR1 is SQVTM and CDR2 is ANQGSEA. For the CDR3, the DNA is TGCAGCGCCCTTCTCGACAGGGCAATCTACAATGAGCAGTTCTTC. It encodes CSALLDRAIYNEQFF.

The rearrangement uses TRBV20-1 and TRBJ2-1; D might be TRBD2 (6 bases). Deletions cut 5 bases from V and 0 bases from J, with 17 bases between. The CDR3 has 16 residues. Germline V gives CDR1 DFQATT, CDR2 SNEGSKA (reference sequence). The CDR3: CSAPLVAGSSYNEQFF. In DNA form, the CDR3 reads TGCAGTGCTCCTCTCGTTGCGGGGAGCTCCTACAATGAGCAGTTCTTC.

This clonotype has a handful of counts. The V and J genes are TRBV11-2 and TRBJ2-3; 8 nucleotides match TRBD1. The J segment lost 2 bases and the V segment lost 5 bases, leaving 12 bases of the junction unmatched. The germline CDR1 and CDR2 sequences are SGHAT and FQNNGV. The CDR3 covers 17 residues. CDR3 in DNA: TGTGCCAGCAGCCCCCGGGGCGGGGACAGGCCCACAGATACGCAGTATTTT. Its protein product is CASSPRGGDRPTDTQYF. The full variable domain, rest sourced from reference TRBV11-2 and TRBJ2-3, is EAGVAQSPRYKIIEKRQSVAFWCNPISGHATLYWYQQILGQGPKLLIQFQNNGVVDDSQLPKDRFSAERLKGVDSTLKIQPAKLEDSAVYLCASSPRGGDRPTDTQYFGPGTRLTVL.

The V gene is TRBV29-1, the J gene TRBJ2-5, with D possibly TRBD1 on 6 matching bases. The CDR3 covers 12 residues. V lost 7 bases, J lost 5 bases, and 14 bases lay in between. Germline-derived CDR1 and CDR2 are SQVTM and ANQGSEA. CDR3 in amino acids: CSATQGLETQYF. The DNA of the CDR3 is TGCAGCGCCACCCAGGGGCTGGAGACCCAGTACTTC.

The sample holds many counts of this clonotype. The V gene is TRBV10-2, the J gene TRBJ2-1, with 9 nucleotides matching TRBD2. The CDR3 runs 16 residues. Germline V lookup: CDR1 WSHSY, CDR2 SAAADI. Trimming took 6 bases from V and 3 from J; bases not matched to a gene: 9. The CDR3 nucleotides are TGCGCCAGCAGCCAACCCGGACTAGCGTACTACAATGAGCAGTTCTTC. Its translation: CASSQPGLAYYNEQFF.

The chain joins TRBV5-1 to TRBJ2-2; D might be TRBD2 (6 bases). Germline V CDR1 and CDR2: SGHRS, YFSETQ. This CDR3 contains 15 residues. V lost 5 bases, J lost 0 bases, and 11 bases lay in between. For the CDR3, the DNA is TGCGCCAGCAGTGTGAGCGGGTCGAACACCGGGGAGCTGTTTTTT. Its protein is CASSVSGSNTGELFF.

This clonotype came up once. The V and J genes are TRBV5-1 and TRBJ2-5; 7 nucleotides align to TRBD1. The length of the CDR3 is 14 residues. With 5 bases clipped from V and 11 bases from J, the junction kept 15 bases outside the gene matches. Germline V gene sequence: CDR1 SGHRS, CDR2 YFSETQ. The CDR3 DNA sequence: TGCGCCAGCAGACCGCTCGACAGGGACAATGAGCAGTACTTC. It codes for CASRPLDRDNEQYF.

The chain couples TRBV18 to TRBJ2-7, with 10 bases matching TRBD1. The length of the CDR3 is 15 residues. V gave up 5 bases and J gave up 5 bases; unmatched junction bases: 9. Germline loops: CDR1 KGHSH, CDR2 LQKENI. The CDR3 nucleotides are TGTGCCAGCTCAGCCCCGGGACAGGGGTTACACGAGCAGTACTTC. This codes for CASSAPGQGLHEQYF.

The gene calls are TRBV6-6 and TRBJ2-5; the D is unclear. Per germline, CDR1 MNHNY and CDR2 SVGAGI (reference sequence). This CDR3 is 13 amino acids long. Trimming took off 2 bases at V and 5 bases at J, with 9 bases between the two ends. This CDR3 is CASSYPGRETQYF. CDR3 nucleotide sequence: TGTGCCAGCAGTTACCCCGGCCGGGAGACCCAGTACTTC.

This clonotype was counted at least ten times. This sequence joins TRBV29-1 and TRBJ2-1, with 10 nucleotides matching TRBD2. Germline-derived CDR1 and CDR2 are SQVTM and ANQGSEA. The CDR3 consists of 14 residues. V lost 1 base and J lost 4; bases outside the gene matches: 1. The CDR3 protein is CSVEGTSGYNEQFF. The CDR3, as DNA: TGCAGCGTTGAAGGGACTAGCGGATACAATGAGCAGTTCTTC.

This clonotype appeared a few times. The gene calls are TRBV15 and TRBJ2-1; 11 positions match TRBD2. CDR1 and CDR2 (germline): LNHNV, YYDKDF (reference sequence). V was pared by 2 bases and J by 6 bases, with 6 bases of the junction left unmatched. The CDR3 extends over 16 amino acids. CDR3 protein: CATSRIRLAGPNEQFF. Written as DNA, the CDR3 is TGTGCCACCAGCAGAATCCGACTAGCGGGGCCCAATGAGCAGTTCTTC.

This clonotype turned up a few times. The gene calls are TRBV5-1 and TRBJ1-1; no firm D call. The CDR3 runs 14 residues. Per the germline V gene, CDR1 is SGHRS and CDR2 is YFSETQ. V shed 0 bases and J shed 6 bases, with 12 bases lying between them. CDR3 amino acids: CASSLGRQNAEAFF. For the CDR3, the DNA is TGCGCCAGCAGCTTGGGACGGCAAAATGCTGAAGCTTTCTTT.

This clonotype was observed a few times. This rearrangement joins TRBV4-1 to TRBJ2-7; 10 bases are a match to TRBD2. The CDR3 loop spans 16 amino acids. V lost 1 base, J lost 2 bases, and 5 bases stayed unmatched. Germline lookup yields CDR1 MGHRA and CDR2 YSYEKL. Here the CDR3 DNA reads TGCGCCAGCAGCCAAGGAGTAGCGGGAGGCCCCTACGAGCAGTACTTC. It codes for CASSQGVAGGPYEQYF.

The rearrangement uses TRBV7-2 and TRBJ2-7, with D perhaps assigned TRBD1 or TRBD2 (5 bases each). This CDR3 is 18 amino acids long. V was pared by 2 bases and J by 0 bases, with 20 bases between. The germline CDR1 and CDR2 sequences are SGHTA and FQGNSA. The CDR3 protein is CASSLFLPTGTDSYEQYF. The DNA of the CDR3 is TGTGCCAGCAGCTTATTTCTCCCAACCGGGACCGACTCCTACGAGCAGTACTTC.

This clonotype occurred a few times. The chain couples TRBV9 to TRBJ2-4; 8 nucleotides agree with TRBD1. With 3 bases clipped from V and 7 bases from J, the junction kept 3 bases outside the gene matches. Germline-derived CDR1 and CDR2 are SGDLS and YYNGEE. CDR3 length equals 13 residues. The CDR3 here is CASSGRQGNIQYF. The CDR3 DNA reads TGTGCCAGCAGCGGCCGACAGGGGAACATTCAGTACTTC.

This clonotype is a singleton in its sample. This chain links TRBV6-1 with TRBJ1-6, with D hard to call. The germline V gene has CDR1 MNHNS and CDR2 SASEGT. Trimming took 6 bases from V and 9 from J, leaving 24 bases between them. The CDR3 contains 17 residues. CDR3: CASRFRTRYSQSSPLHF. Written as DNA, the CDR3 is TGTGCCAGCAGGTTCCGGACCCGGTACTCCCAGAGTTCACCCCTCCACTTT.

This clonotype turned up a few times. This chain connects TRBV9 to TRBJ2-5, with TRBD2 as a possible D gene (7 bases). The CDR3 length is 15 residues. V was trimmed by 3 bases and J by 5 bases, leaving 17 bases between them. Germline CDR1 reads SGDLS; CDR2 reads YYNGEE. The CDR3 region has the DNA TGTGCCAGCAGCGCGAGGACGGGGGGCCGGGAGACCCAGTACTTC. This translates into CASSARTGGRETQYF.

This clonotype showed up just a few times. The chain recombines TRBV5-1 with TRBJ2-3; D perhaps matches TRBD1 (6 bases). Germline loops: CDR1 SGHRS, CDR2 YFSETQ. The V gene lost 4 bases and the J gene lost 6 bases, with 21 bases spanning the gap. The CDR3 spans 16 residues. The CDR3 DNA sequence: TGCGCCAGCAGCCCCTCTACAGGGAGCAGTTGGGATACGCAGTATTTT. This sequence encodes CASSPSTGSSWDTQYF. Looking up the rest from reference TRBV5-1 and TRBJ2-3 gives the full variable domain: KAGVTQTPRYLIKTRGQQVTLSCSPISGHRSVSWYQQTPGQGLQFLFEYFSETQRNKGNFPGRFSGRQFSNSRSEMNVSTLELGDSALYLCASSPSTGSSWDTQYFGPGTRLTVL.

Turning to this clonotype: One junction end does not reproduce the germline sequence, and a read error may be involved. The chain recombines TRBV12-3 or TRBV12-4 with TRBJ2-1, with D unresolved. CDR3 length: 11 amino acids. CDR3 DNA sequence: TGTGCCGGCAGTTTAAAAGAAGAGCAGTTCTTC. As protein: CAGSLKEEQFF.

The CDR3 nucleotides read TGTGCCAGCACCTCGAGTAGCGCCGGGTCACCCCTCCACTTT. Its translation is CASTSSSAGSPLHF. The chain links TRBV12-3 or TRBV12-4 to TRBJ1-6; unclear D gene. V lost 7 bases, J lost 10 bases, and 17 bases lay in between. The CDR3 is 14 residues long.

The gene calls are TRBV28 and TRBJ1-6; D perhaps matches TRBD1 (5 bases). Per the germline V gene, CDR1 is MDHEN and CDR2 is SYDVKM. V shed 5 bases and J shed 15 bases, with 14 bases lying between them. The CDR3 is 12 amino acids. The chain's CDR3 is CASSERGTRLHF. The CDR3 nucleotides read TGTGCCAGCAGTGAGCGGGGGACCCGCCTCCACTTT.

The CDR3, as DNA: TGTGCCAGCAGTGCCCGCCGGGGGACCTATGGCTACACCTTC. It is translated as CASSARRGTYGYTF. The V and J genes are TRBV2 and TRBJ1-2, with a tentative D call TRBD1 (5 bases). The CDR3 loop spans 14 amino acids. The V end lost 4 bases, the J end lost 4 bases, and 13 bases lay between the germline ends. Germline V gene data show CDR1 as SNHLY and CDR2 as FYNNEI.

On this clonotype itself: A much larger clonotype is one base distant, so this may be a read error. This rearrangement joins TRBV4-1 to TRBJ2-6; D perhaps matches TRBD1 (5 bases). The CDR3 length is 16 residues. CDR1 is MGHRA and CDR2 is YSYEKL in the germline V gene. The CDR3 here is CAGSQSEGAGANVLTF. DNA for the CDR3: TGCGCCGGCAGCCAATCAGAAGGGGCTGGGGCCAACGTCCTGACTTTC.

The CDR3 DNA is TGTGCCACCAGTGCCACTCGGGGCGGGTTGGGAGACACCCAGTACTTC. Translating gives CATSATRGGLGDTQYF. The chain uses TRBV24-1 and TRBJ2-5; possibly TRBD1 or TRBD2 for D (5 bases each). The CDR3 sequence is 16 residues long. Trimming removed 5 bases at V and 8 bases at J, with 23 bases between. CDR1 is KGHDR, CDR2 SFDVKD, per germline.

This clonotype has a handful of counts. J is TRBJ2-1 and V is TRBV29-1, with 12 nucleotides matching TRBD2. CDR1 and CDR2 from the germline V gene are SQVTM and ANQGSEA. The length of the CDR3 is 14 residues. Losses at the gene ends were 6 bases for V and 5 bases for J; bases not matched to a gene: 5. The CDR3 loop reads CSVKGLAGHNEQFF. The CDR3 region has the DNA TGCAGCGTGAAAGGACTAGCGGGACACAATGAGCAGTTCTTC.